The 14 T cell receptor beta chains below were found in one sample sequenced in a study of cytomegalovirus exposure and HLA in healthy donors. Researchers ran the PCR with 60 Vbeta and 13 Jbeta primers. Repertoires were generated with immunoSEQ multiplex PCR, while TCRdb's copy carries only in-frame clones and drops some. The sample shows about 160,000 clones, 60% to 75% of them seen only once. Material for sequencing was PBMCs. These receptors originate from a woman in her fifties or sixties in good health and CMV-seropositive.

J is TRBJ2-3 and V is TRBV7-7; D may be TRBD2 (5 bases). V lost 1 base to trimming and J lost 6 bases, with 14 bases between them. CDR3 length: 15 residues. The V gene's germline CDR1 is SSHAT and CDR2 FNYEAQ (reference sequence). CDR3 sequence (DNA): TGTGCCAGCAGCTTAGGGGGAGCGGCAGGCGATACGCAGTATTTT. Its translation is CASSLGGAAGDTQYF. Variable domain in full (rest from reference TRBV7-7 and TRBJ2-3): GAGVSQSPRYKVTKRGQDVTLRCDPISSHATLYWYQQALGQGPEFLTYFNYEAQPDKSGLPSDRFSAERPEGSISTLTIQRTEQRDSAMYRCASSLGGAAGDTQYFGPGTRLTVL.

Remarks on this clone: A junction end diverges from the germline sequence, so it may reflect a read error. V gene TRBV7-9 combines with J gene TRBJ2-7, with a possible D match to TRBD1 (5 bases). The CDR3 length is 17 residues. The germline CDR1 and CDR2 sequences are SEHNR and FQNEAQ (reference sequence). CDR3 protein: CSSSSRLGAHSSYEQYF. The DNA of the CDR3 is TGTTCCAGCAGCTCAAGGTTAGGGGCCCACAGCTCCTACGAGCAGTACTTC.

The chain links TRBV5-1 to TRBJ2-6, with 11 bases matching TRBD1. This CDR3 comprises 17 residues. Trimming took 2 bases from V and 2 from J; bases not matched to a gene: 3. Germline values: CDR1 SGHRS, CDR2 YFSETQ. CDR3 residues: CASSFGQGATGANVLTF. CDR3 in DNA: TGCGCCAGCAGCTTCGGACAGGGGGCGACTGGGGCCAACGTCCTGACTTTC.

This clone was observed a few times. The rearrangement uses TRBV9 and TRBJ2-7; 8 bases map to TRBD2. The CDR3 covers 15 residues. V gave up 3 bases and J gave up 0 bases; unmatched junction bases: 5. CDR1 SGDLS and CDR2 YYNGEE come from the germline V gene. CDR3 DNA sequence: TGTGCCAGCAGCGCACCGGGGGGGCCCTCCTACGAGCAGTACTTC. Protein: CASSAPGGPSYEQYF.

Written as DNA, the CDR3 is TGTGCCAGCACCCGGTGGGGAGGTAACACTGAAGCTTTCTTT. Its translation is CASTRWGGNTEAFF. V is TRBV27 and J is TRBJ1-1; D unresolved. Between the trimmed V and J ends, which lost 7 bases and 2 bases, there was a span of 14 bases. Looked up from germline, CDR1 is MNHEY and CDR2 is SMNVEV (reference sequence). There are 14 residues in the CDR3.

The chain recombines TRBV6-6 with TRBJ2-7; TRBD2 is a possible D gene (6 bases). This CDR3 spans 14 amino acids. From germline, CDR1 is MNHNY and CDR2 SVGAGI (reference sequence). Trimming removed 7 bases from V and 0 bases from J, with 13 bases in between. CDR3 loop: CASTPAGLSYEQYF. CDR3 coding DNA: TGTGCCAGCACCCCCGCGGGACTCTCCTACGAGCAGTACTTC.

This clone has more than one count but fewer than ten. The chain links TRBV7-8 to TRBJ2-1; unclear D gene. Germline loops: CDR1 SGHVS, CDR2 FQNEAQ. The CDR3 is 14 residues long. Trimming pared 2 bases from V and 3 bases from J, leaving 8 bases between. The CDR3 loop is CASSLFVSYNEQFF. For the CDR3, the DNA is TGTGCCAGCAGCTTATTTGTTAGCTACAATGAGCAGTTCTTC.

The V gene is TRBV5-1, the J gene TRBJ1-6; no reliable D call. The CDR3 contains 17 residues. Germline V CDR1 and CDR2: SGHRS, YFSETQ. V was cut by 0 bases and J by 0 bases, with 10 bases left in between. The DNA of the CDR3 is TGCGCCAGCAGCTTGGGTCGGTGGAGCTCCTATAATTCACCCCTCCACTTT. It yields the protein CASSLGRWSSYNSPLHF.

V and J are TRBV6-1 and TRBJ1-1, with D possibly matching TRBD1 (5 bases). The CDR3 consists of 15 residues. Trimming removed 7 bases from V and 0 bases from J, with 15 bases in between. Germline assignment: CDR1 MNHNS and CDR2 SASEGT. The CDR3 region is CASTLGQGLNTEAFF. The CDR3 nucleotides read TGTGCCAGCACCCTTGGGCAGGGCCTGAACACTGAAGCTTTCTTT.

The rearrangement joins TRBV19 to TRBJ2-5; 9 bases are a match to TRBD2. The J call may be in error: the DNA end matches TRBJ2-7 better. From germline, CDR1 is LNHDA and CDR2 SQIVND (reference sequence). This CDR3 region has 16 residues. CDR3 region: CASSTIAGGNPYEQYF. DNA of the CDR3: TGTGCCAGTAGTACCATCGCGGGGGGGAACCCCTACGAGCAGTACTTC.

In this sample, this clone turned up a few times. This chain links TRBV11-2 with TRBJ1-2; D unclear. Trimming left V 4 bases short and J 8 bases short, with 11 bases between. Germline loops: CDR1 SGHAT, CDR2 FQNNGV. The CDR3 covers 12 residues. CDR3 amino acids: CASSSTGSGYTF. CDR3 DNA: TGTGCCAGCAGCTCCACGGGTTCGGGCTACACCTTC.

This rearrangement joins TRBV5-1 to TRBJ1-1; TRBD1 might be the D (5 bases). Per germline, CDR1 SGHRS and CDR2 YFSETQ. The CDR3 runs 14 residues. Trimming took 4 bases from V and 1 from J, leaving 11 bases between them. The CDR3, as DNA: TGCGCCAGCAGCCAACTCGGGGGGAACACTGAAGCTTTCTTT. It yields the protein CASSQLGGNTEAFF.

V usage is TRBV2 and J usage is TRBJ2-4; 7 bases fit TRBD1. The trim removed 5 bases at V and 5 bases at J, leaving 9 bases unmatched. The CDR3 has 15 residues. CDR1 is SNHLY, CDR2 FYNNEI, per germline. CDR3 DNA sequence: TGTGCCAGCAGTAGAACCGACAGGGTCCAAAACATTCAGTACTTC. It yields the protein CASSRTDRVQNIQYF.

The rearrangement links TRBV18 to TRBJ1-6, with 8 bases that match TRBD1. Germline V gene lookup returns CDR1 KGHSH and CDR2 LQKENI. The CDR3 has 15 amino acids. The junction had 7 bases not matched to a gene; V was cut back by 2 bases and J by 10 bases. CDR3: CASSPSPTGDSPLHF. The CDR3 DNA is TGTGCCAGCTCACCATCCCCGACAGGGGACTCACCCCTCCACTTT.